This TCR beta chain is from a study of blood T cell repertoires in COVID-19. TCRdb's copy holds only in-frame clones and misses some; the assay was immunoSEQ multiplex PCR. The table lists around 500,000 clones, about nine tenths of them singletons. Sequencing input: PBMCs or T cells enriched from blood (not recorded which). The sequence derives from a woman in her sixties who had recovered from COVID-19.

CDR3 nucleotide sequence: TGTGCCTGGTCACTAGCCTCTGGAAACACCATATATTTT. It specifies CAWSLASGNTIYF. The rearrangement uses TRBV30 and TRBJ1-3; D ambiguous. V lost 5 bases and J 0 bases, leaving 8 bases between the germline ends. CDR1 and CDR2 (germline): GTSNPN, SVGIG (reference sequence). The CDR3 sequence is 13 residues long. Full variable domain (outside the CDR3, taken from reference TRBV30 and TRBJ1-3): SQTIHQWPATLVQPVGSPLSLECTVEGTSNPNLYWYRQAAGRGLQLLFYSVGIGQISSEVPQNLSASRPQDRQFILSSKKLLLSDSGFYLCAWSLASGNTIYFGEGSWLTVV.